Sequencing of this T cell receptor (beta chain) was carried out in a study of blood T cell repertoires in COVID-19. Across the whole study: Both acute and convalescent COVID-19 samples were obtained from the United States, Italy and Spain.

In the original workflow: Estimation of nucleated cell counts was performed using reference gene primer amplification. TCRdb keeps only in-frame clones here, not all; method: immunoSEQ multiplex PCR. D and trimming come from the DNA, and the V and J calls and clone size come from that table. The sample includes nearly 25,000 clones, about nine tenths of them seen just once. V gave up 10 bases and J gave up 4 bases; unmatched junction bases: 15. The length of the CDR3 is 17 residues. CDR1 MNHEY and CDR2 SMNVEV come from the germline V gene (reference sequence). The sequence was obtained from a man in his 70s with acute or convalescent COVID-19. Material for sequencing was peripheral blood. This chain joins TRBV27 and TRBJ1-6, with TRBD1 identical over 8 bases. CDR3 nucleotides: TGTGCCATCCCTAAGGAGGACAGGGAGAGATATAATTCACCCCTCCACTTT. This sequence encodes CAIPKEDRERYNSPLHF.